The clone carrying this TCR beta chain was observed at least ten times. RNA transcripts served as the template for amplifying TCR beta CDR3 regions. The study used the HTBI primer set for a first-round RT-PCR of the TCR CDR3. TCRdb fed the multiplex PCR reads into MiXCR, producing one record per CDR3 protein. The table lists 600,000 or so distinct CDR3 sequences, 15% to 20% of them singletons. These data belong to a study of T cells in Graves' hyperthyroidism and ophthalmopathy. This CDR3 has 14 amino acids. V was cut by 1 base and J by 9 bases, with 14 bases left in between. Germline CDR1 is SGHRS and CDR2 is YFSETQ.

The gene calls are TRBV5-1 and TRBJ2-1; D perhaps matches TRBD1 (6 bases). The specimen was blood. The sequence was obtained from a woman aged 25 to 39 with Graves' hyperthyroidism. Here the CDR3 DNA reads TGCGCCAGCAGCTTGTCCGGACAGACCCCTGAGCAGTTCTTC. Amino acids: CASSLSGQTPEQFF.